This T cell receptor (beta chain) was identified during a study of blood T cell repertoires in COVID-19 (TCRdb year 2020). Notes on the research overall: Collaborator samples came from the United States, Italy and Spain and covered acute and convalescent phases of COVID-19. The material from the prospective study consisted of cDNA or gDNA derived from T cells, B-cell-depleted T cells, or PBMCs. Deeply sampled blood TCRbeta repertoires from subjects exposed to, actively infected with, or recovered from COVID-19 were included in the dataset. The repertoires were released in a freely available public database meant as a resource for research on the immune response to SARS-CoV-2. Samples came from the ongoing ImmuneRACE study (first 160 participants) plus 1,254 subjects from 6 global collaborators. Nearly every sample came with metadata listing a de-identified subject ID, COVID-19 status, age in years and sex. HLA class I and class II types, where available, came from metadata supplied by the sample provider rather than from assay-based typing. What the study reported, not specific to this receptor: Clinical and demographic metadata were provided uncurated, with the amount varying by source and participant.

TCRbeta CDR3 regions were amplified from genomic DNA using the immunoSEQ Assay, a bias-controlled multiplex PCR. Per the original workflow: Within the assay, amplification of reference gene primers was used to estimate how many nucleated cells each sample contained. Sequence reads were collapsed and filtered to measure the absolute abundance of every unique TCRbeta CDR3 rearrangement. For each sample, productive Simpson clonality was calculated as the square root of Simpson's diversity index across productive rearrangements. TCRdb obtained this table from immuneACCESS and retained in-frame rearrangements with V and J assigned. These tables miss some clones; where compared with another copy, unresolved V genes account for less than half of the shortfall, and the remainder is unexplained. V and J calls and clone size come straight from that table; D and trimming were deduced from the DNA. This sample holds 150,000 to 200,000 clones; more than 70% were observed only once. Together, the top ten hold around 6% of the sample.

From V the trimming removes 4 bases and from J it removes 6 bases, while the gene matches leave 4 bases of the junction unaccounted for. The germline V gene gives CDR1 as MNHEY and CDR2 as SVGAGI. From its cysteine to its phenylalanine, the CDR3 spans 13 amino acids. CDR3 DNA is the only sequence kept; it has 39 bases, read in frame from the first base. In the prospective study, participants were about 18 to 100 years old, resided in about two dozen geographic areas of the United States, and were enrolled through a virtual design. To assign participants to cohorts, the prospective study relied on clinical history that participants themselves reported in a screening survey and a study questionnaire. Recovered participants in ImmuneRACE Cohort 3 were defined as having two consecutive negative NP/OP PCR tests, clearance from a healthcare professional, or resolution of symptoms. Mobile phlebotomists in the prospective study collected whole blood, serum and a nasopharyngeal or oropharyngeal swab from every participant. Over an approximately two-month period, participants in the prospective study had the option of providing additional blood draws and questionnaires. Before DNA extraction, blood samples from the prospective study were shipped at room temperature or frozen.

This clone has only one observation. Its antigen is not yet known. It has no much larger one-base neighbor in the sample; base qualities were not kept. The chain is encoded by TRBV6-5 joined to TRBJ1-2, with 8 central nucleotides matching TRBD1. The specimen was PBMCs or T cells enriched from blood (not recorded which). The source of this sequence is a man aged 35-49 years who had recovered from COVID-19. The nucleotide sequence reads TGTGCCAGCAGTTCGCGACAGGGGAATGGCTACACCTTC. It encodes CASSSRQGNGYTF.